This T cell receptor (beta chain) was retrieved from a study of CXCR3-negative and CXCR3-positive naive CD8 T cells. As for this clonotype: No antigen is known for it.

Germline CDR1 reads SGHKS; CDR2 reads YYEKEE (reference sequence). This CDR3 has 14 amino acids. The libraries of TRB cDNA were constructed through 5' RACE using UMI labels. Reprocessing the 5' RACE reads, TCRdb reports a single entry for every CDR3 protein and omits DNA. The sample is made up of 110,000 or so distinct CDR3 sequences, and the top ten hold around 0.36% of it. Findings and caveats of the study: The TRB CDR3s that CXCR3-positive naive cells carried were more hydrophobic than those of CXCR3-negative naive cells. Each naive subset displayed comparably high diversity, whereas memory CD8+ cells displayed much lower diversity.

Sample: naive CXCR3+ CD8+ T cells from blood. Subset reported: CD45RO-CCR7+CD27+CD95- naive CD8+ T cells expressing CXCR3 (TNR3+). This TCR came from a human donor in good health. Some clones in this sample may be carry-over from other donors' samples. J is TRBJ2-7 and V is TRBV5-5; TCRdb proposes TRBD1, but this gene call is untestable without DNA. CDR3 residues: CASSLAGGDYEQYF. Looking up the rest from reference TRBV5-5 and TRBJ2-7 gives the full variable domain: DAGVTQSPTHLIKTRGQQVTLRCSPISGHKSVSWYQQVLGQGPQFIFQYYEKEERGRGNFPDRFSARQFPNYSSELNVNALLLGDSALYLCASSLAGGDYEQYFGPGTRLTVT.